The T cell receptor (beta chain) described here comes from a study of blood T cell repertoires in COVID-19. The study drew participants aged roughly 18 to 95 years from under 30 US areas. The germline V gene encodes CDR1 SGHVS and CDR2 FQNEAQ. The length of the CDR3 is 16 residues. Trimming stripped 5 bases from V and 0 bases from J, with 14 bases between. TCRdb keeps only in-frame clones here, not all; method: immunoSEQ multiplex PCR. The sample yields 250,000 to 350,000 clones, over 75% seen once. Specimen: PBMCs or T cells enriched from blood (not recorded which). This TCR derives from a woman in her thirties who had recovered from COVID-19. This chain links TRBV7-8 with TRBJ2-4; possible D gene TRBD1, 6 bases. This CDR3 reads CASSPRQELAKNIQYF. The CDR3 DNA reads TGTGCCAGCAGCCCAAGACAGGAGTTAGCCAAAAACATTCAGTACTTC.